The 6 T cell receptor beta chains reported below all come from one sample, sequenced in a study of T-cell reconstitution after alpha-beta-depleted transplantation in children (dated by TCRdb to 2016 to 2017). The method behind the library was PCR. The sequencing machine was an Illumina HiSeq 2500. TCR libraries were prepared with molecular barcoding, using unique molecular identifiers to normalize TCRbeta repertoire quantification. TCRdb redid the processing of the public reads, applying fastp at Q25 and MiXCR, and retained in-frame beta chains. Rows with a matching CDR3 protein are joined into one entry that keeps the most common DNA and genes. This sample has approximately 640,000 distinct CDR3 sequences in its table, and 16% of those were observed once. About 1.1% of the sample lies in the top ten. The specimen comprised PBMCs from the stem cell graft donor, sampled from the stem cell graft. All receptors derive from a human donor who donated a stem cell graft to a child with acute myeloid leukemia.

The table lists this clonotype with many counts. The V gene is TRBV7-9, the J gene TRBJ1-4; the D gene is possibly TRBD1 (6 bases). Germline loops: CDR1 SEHNR, CDR2 FQNEAQ (reference sequence). The length of the CDR3 is 14 residues. V was shortened by 6 bases and J by 3 bases, with 11 bases between the two germline ends. In DNA, the CDR3 is TGTGCCAGCAGTCCACAGGGAGCTAATGAAAAACTGTTTTTT. Protein product: CASSPQGANEKLFF.

This clonotype has ten or more counts. This chain joins TRBV7-2 and TRBJ2-1, with 8 nucleotides matching TRBD2. The CDR3 is 17 amino acids. V lost 5 bases to trimming and J lost 2 bases; unmatched junction nucleotides: 11. The germline V gene encodes CDR1 SGHTA and CDR2 FQGNSA. This CDR3 reads CASSRSSSGRTYNEQFF. As DNA, the CDR3 is TGTGCCAGCAGCCGTAGCTCTAGCGGGCGAACCTACAATGAGCAGTTCTTC.

This clonotype was observed at least ten times. The chain recombines TRBV20-1 with TRBJ1-4, with TRBD1 matching 7 bases. CDR3 size: 18 residues. From germline, CDR1 is DFQATT and CDR2 SNEGSKA (reference sequence). V shed 2 bases, J shed 7 bases, and the junction held 19 bases outside the gene matches. The CDR3 DNA reads as TGCAGTGCTAGAAACGGACAGGCCGACTCGCGAGGTGGTGAAAAACTGTTTTTT. Translation: CSARNGQADSRGGEKLFF.

The chain combines TRBV12-3 or TRBV12-4 with TRBJ2-5; D is perhaps TRBD1 or TRBD2 (5 bases each). V gave up 2 bases and J gave up 5 bases, with 12 bases separating them. This CDR3 region has 14 residues. CDR3 DNA: TGTGCCAGCAGTTTAACGGGGCCCCGGGAGACCCAGTACTTC. It yields the protein CASSLTGPRETQYF.

The chain employs TRBV11-3 and TRBJ2-7, with D unclear. The CDR3 totals 15 residues. The germline V and J ends were trimmed by 5 bases and 3 bases, with 17 bases remaining between them. In germline, CDR1 is SGHNT, CDR2 YENEEA. The CDR3 DNA follows: TGTGCCAGCAGCCCAGAGGCAGGTGGCGGCTACGAGCAGTACTTC. It specifies CASSPEAGGGYEQYF.

The genes are TRBV12-3 or TRBV12-4 and TRBJ2-1; D gene ambiguous. Trimming shortened V by 7 bases and J by 10 bases, and 17 bases separated the two germline ends. The CDR3 contains 13 residues. CDR3 in amino acids: CASKTRAPREQFF. CDR3 nucleotide sequence: TGTGCCAGCAAAACAAGGGCGCCGAGGGAGCAGTTCTTC.